These 22 T cell receptor beta chains were sequenced from one sample in a study of shared clonotypes between healthy human individuals. The naive CD8 population came from CD45RO-negative cells selected for CCR7, without terminally differentiated effector memory CD45RA+ cells. The assay was immunoSEQ multiplex PCR, and TCRdb's table has in-frame clones only and misses some. The sample consists of some 2,000,000 clones, about 95% of them appearing once. The sequenced sample was naive CD8+ T cells sorted from blood. Every receptor here comes from a young man in good health.

The chain joins TRBV7-2 to TRBJ2-5; unclear D gene. CDR3 length: 13 residues. CDR1 is SGHTA, CDR2 FQGNSA, per germline. Trimming stripped 5 bases from V and 6 bases from J, with 13 bases between. CDR3 residues: CASSLSSRKTQYF. CDR3 in DNA: TGTGCCAGCAGCCTTTCCTCTAGGAAGACCCAGTACTTC.

The V gene is TRBV9, the J gene TRBJ2-7; the D call may be TRBD1 or TRBD2 (5 bases each). Between the trimmed V and J ends, which lost 4 bases and 3 bases, there was a span of 17 bases. Germline V gene lookup returns CDR1 SGDLS and CDR2 YYNGEE. The CDR3 is 15 residues long. The CDR3 sequence: CASSPTGRDYYEQYF. CDR3 bases: TGTGCCAGCAGCCCGACGGGGCGTGATTACTACGAGCAGTACTTC.

The chain recombines TRBV6-5 with TRBJ2-5; 8 nucleotides align to TRBD2. The CDR3 covers 16 residues. V was pared by 2 bases and J by 7 bases, with 12 bases of the junction left unmatched. Germline CDR1 MNHEY, CDR2 SVGAGI. The CDR3 loop reads CASSYDREGLEVTQYF. The CDR3 bases are TGTGCCAGCAGTTACGATAGGGAGGGACTAGAGGTGACCCAGTACTTC.

This chain joins TRBV6-5 and TRBJ2-7, with 9 bases lining up with TRBD1. The V gene's germline CDR1 is MNHEY and CDR2 SVGAGI. The CDR3 runs to 16 residues. The ends lost 0 bases at V and 1 base at J; junction bases unmatched: 4. For the CDR3, the DNA is TGTGCCAGCAGTTACTCGAGGGGGACAGGGTCCTACGAGCAGTACTTC. Translating it yields CASSYSRGTGSYEQYF.

This clone appeared a single time. The chain joins TRBV2 to TRBJ2-3; 8 nucleotides agree with TRBD1. The germline V gene has CDR1 SNHLY and CDR2 FYNNEI. The CDR3 covers 17 residues. V lost 0 bases and J lost 2; bases outside the gene matches: 7. The CDR3 coding sequence is TGTGCCAGCAGTGAAGCGCTTCGGACAGGGACCACAGATACGCAGTATTTT. It specifies CASSEALRTGTTDTQYF.

The CDR3 reads CASSSMTGANTEAFF. The CDR3 DNA reads TGTGCCAGCAGCTCGATGACAGGGGCGAACACTGAAGCTTTCTTT. The rearrangement joins TRBV7-6 to TRBJ1-1; 8 nucleotides line up with TRBD1. The trim removed 4 bases at V and 1 base at J, leaving 5 bases unmatched. Per germline, CDR1 SGHVS and CDR2 FNYEAQ. The CDR3 covers 15 residues. The complete variable domain, with remaining parts taken from reference TRBV7-6 and TRBJ1-1, reads GAGVSQSPRYKVTKRGQDVALRCDPISGHVSLYWYRQALGQGPEFLTYFNYEAQQDKSGLPNDRFSAERPEGSISTLTIQRTEQRDSAMYRCASSSMTGANTEAFFGQGTRLTVV.

The chain combines TRBV27 with TRBJ2-1; D may be TRBD1 (5 bases). Trimming pared 4 bases from V and 8 bases from J, leaving 18 bases between. The CDR3 spans 15 residues. Germline V gives CDR1 MNHEY, CDR2 SMNVEV (reference sequence). CDR3 residues: CASSSQFPSRDEQFF. CDR3 coding DNA: TGTGCCAGCAGTTCCCAGTTCCCCTCCAGGGATGAGCAGTTCTTC.

This clone was seen a single time. V gene TRBV19 combines with J gene TRBJ2-1; 9 bases map to TRBD2. CDR1 is LNHDA and CDR2 is SQIVND in the germline V gene (reference sequence). This CDR3 is 16 amino acids long. Trimming took 2 bases from V and 4 from J; bases not matched to a gene: 6. The CDR3 sequence: CASSITLSGSYNEQFF. Here the CDR3 DNA reads TGTGCCAGTAGTATAACACTTAGCGGGAGTTACAATGAGCAGTTCTTC.

The rearrangement links TRBV29-1 to TRBJ2-7, with a weak D call TRBD2 (6 bases). The CDR3 runs to 12 residues. Germline V gene sequence: CDR1 SQVTM, CDR2 ANQGSEA. V was shortened by 6 bases and J by 5 bases, with 14 bases between the two germline ends. CDR3 nucleotides: TGCAGCGTGCGGGGTCCGAACCACGAGCAGTACTTC. It yields the protein CSVRGPNHEQYF.

The gene calls are TRBV4-1 and TRBJ1-3, with TRBD1 as a possible D gene (6 bases). Trimming shortened V by 2 bases and J by 10 bases, and 21 bases separated the two germline ends. The CDR3 totals 16 residues. Germline loops: CDR1 MGHRA, CDR2 YSYEKL. The CDR3 spells CASSQRPGGDGWTIYF. CDR3 nucleotides: TGCGCCAGCAGCCAAAGGCCCGGGGGCGATGGGTGGACCATATATTTT.

This chain links TRBV6-5 with TRBJ1-1, with D perhaps matching TRBD1 (5 bases). CDR3 length: 13 residues. V was shortened by 4 bases and J by 4 bases, with 10 bases between the two germline ends. Per the germline V gene, CDR1 is MNHEY and CDR2 is SVGAGI. CDR3 DNA sequence: TGTGCCAGCAGTTTTTTGGGGCCCACTGAAGCTTTCTTT. It encodes CASSFLGPTEAFF.

The J gene is TRBJ1-3, the V gene TRBV9, with D possibly matching TRBD1 (5 bases). Trimming left V 0 bases short and J 8 bases short, with 12 bases between. The CDR3 covers 14 residues. In germline, CDR1 is SGDLS, CDR2 YYNGEE. Written as DNA, the CDR3 is TGTGCCAGCAGCGTAGACGGGGGTCGGCACACCATATATTTT. Encoded protein: CASSVDGGRHTIYF.

The chain uses TRBV29-1 and TRBJ2-2; the match to TRBD1 covers 7 bases. This CDR3 comprises 12 residues. V shed 5 bases and J 6 bases; nucleotides not matched to a gene: 3. CDR1 and CDR2 from the germline V gene are SQVTM and ANQGSEA. The CDR3 loop reads CSVTGAAGELFF. The CDR3 region has the DNA TGCAGCGTTACAGGGGCGGCCGGGGAGCTGTTTTTT.

The chain carries TRBV15 and TRBJ1-1, with D uncertain. The ends were cut back, 4 bases at V and 3 bases at J, with 12 bases in the middle. This CDR3 is 14 amino acids long. Germline CDR1 reads LNHNV; CDR2 reads YYDKDF (reference sequence). CDR3 region: CATSTTRGYTEAFF. CDR3 in DNA: TGTGCCACCAGCACCACCCGGGGTTACACTGAAGCTTTCTTT.

The V call is TRBV27, the J call TRBJ1-1; 7 bases are a match to TRBD1. CDR3 length equals 16 residues. From germline, CDR1 is MNHEY and CDR2 SMNVEV (reference sequence). With 5 bases clipped from V and 4 bases from J, the junction kept 13 bases outside the gene matches. The CDR3: CASSPSPTGSFTEAFF. The DNA for the CDR3 is TGTGCCAGCAGTCCCTCACCGACAGGGTCTTTCACTGAAGCTTTCTTT.

The chain combines TRBV4-3 with TRBJ2-7; TRBD2 matches at 8 bases. V was pared by 4 bases and J by 0 bases, with 5 bases of the junction left unmatched. CDR1 is LGHNA, CDR2 YSLEER, per germline. The CDR3 has 15 residues. The chain's CDR3 is CASSPRLALSYEQYF. The CDR3 nucleotides are TGCGCCAGCAGCCCGAGACTAGCGCTCTCCTACGAGCAGTACTTC.

The chain carries TRBV2 and TRBJ2-1; 10 bases map to TRBD2. J gave up 2 bases and V 6 bases, and 4 bases lay outside the gene matches. Looked up from germline, CDR1 is SNHLY and CDR2 is FYNNEI. The CDR3 has 15 residues. The CDR3 nucleotides are TGTGCCAGCAGGGTCCTAGCGGGAGCCTACAATGAGCAGTTCTTC. Its translation is CASRVLAGAYNEQFF.

The chain links TRBV6-5 to TRBJ2-7; 8 bases line up with TRBD2. The germline V gene encodes CDR1 MNHEY and CDR2 SVGAGI. V gave up 8 bases and J gave up 6 bases; unmatched junction bases: 12. The CDR3 runs 14 residues. For the CDR3, the DNA is TGTGCCAGCTCCCTCGGTAGCGGGGTGAGCGAGCAGTACTTC. The encoded protein is CASSLGSGVSEQYF.

The chain couples TRBV7-9 to TRBJ2-7; D is tentatively TRBD1 or TRBD2 (5 bases each). The CDR3 has 14 amino acids. Per germline, CDR1 SEHNR and CDR2 FQNEAQ (reference sequence). V lost 2 bases and J 1 base, leaving 9 bases between the germline ends. CDR3 protein: CASSLIGASYEQYF. In DNA form, the CDR3 reads TGTGCCAGCAGCTTAATCGGGGCTTCCTACGAGCAGTACTTC.

The rearrangement uses TRBV6-6 and TRBJ2-3, with D maybe TRBD1 (6 bases). The CDR3 spans 15 residues. Germline CDR1 reads MNHNY; CDR2 reads SVGAGI (reference sequence). The germline V and J ends were trimmed by 2 bases and 2 bases, with 11 bases remaining between them. The DNA of the CDR3 is TGTGCCAGCAGTTACATCGACAGGTACACAGATACGCAGTATTTT. Its protein is CASSYIDRYTDTQYF.

The J gene is TRBJ1-4, the V gene TRBV7-6, with D hard to call. CDR1 is SGHVS, CDR2 FNYEAQ, per germline. Trimming removed 1 base at V and 9 bases at J, with 12 bases between. The CDR3 covers 14 residues. The CDR3 protein is CASSLEVGSQKLFF. The CDR3 DNA sequence: TGTGCCAGCAGCTTAGAGGTGGGGAGTCAAAAACTGTTTTTT.

A note on this clone: Other nucleotide sequences from this sample produce the same CDR3. The chain carries TRBV6-5 and TRBJ2-1; no firm D call. The CDR3 is made up of 16 amino acids. Trimming took off 0 bases at V and 0 bases at J, with 9 bases between the two ends. Germline CDR1 and CDR2: MNHEY and SVGAGI. The CDR3 DNA reads as TGTGCCAGCAGTTACTCTACCGGGTCCTCCTACAATGAGCAGTTCTTC. It encodes CASSYSTGSSYNEQFF.